These 16 T cell receptor beta chains were all obtained from the same sample, sequenced in a study of post-analysis software for immune sequencing data. Study findings and constraints: TRBV5-6, TRBV5-1 and TRBV20-1 belonged to a set of roughly five TRBV segments that were more frequent in patients than controls.

Carried by the TCR beta cDNA libraries were unique molecular identifiers. TCRdb re-analysed the PCR reads in MiXCR, keeping a single row per CDR3 protein. Of fewer than 600,000 distinct CDR3 sequences in the sample, nearly 45% are singletons; the top ten hold around 10%. These receptors are not linked to any known antigen. The sequencing input was blood. The receptors derive from a girl aged 10-17 years with multiple sclerosis.

This clonotype turned up a few times. This sequence joins TRBV29-1 and TRBJ2-7; 9 nucleotides line up with TRBD2. Germline loops: CDR1 SQVTM, CDR2 ANQGSEA. This CDR3 has 13 residues. With 6 bases clipped from V and 6 bases from J, the junction kept 9 bases outside the gene matches. This CDR3 reads CSVVSGRLSEQYF. CDR3 DNA: TGCAGCGTGGTAAGCGGGAGGTTGAGCGAGCAGTACTTC.

The chain has TRBV5-1 and TRBJ2-5; 9 nucleotides match TRBD1. TRBJ2-7 explains the end of the DNA better; the J call may be wrong. There are 14 residues in the CDR3. CDR1 is SGHRS, CDR2 YFSETQ, per germline. This CDR3 is CASRENRGRYEQYF. In DNA, the CDR3 is TGCGCCAGCAGGGAAAACAGGGGGCGGTACGAGCAGTACTTC.

This clonotype was picked up a small number of times. This sequence joins TRBV6-1 and TRBJ2-2; the match to TRBD1 covers 9 bases. After removal of 6 bases from V and 6 bases from J, the junction contained 8 bases not matched to a gene. The CDR3 sequence is 15 residues long. Germline V lookup: CDR1 MNHNS, CDR2 SASEGT. CDR3 nucleotides: TGTGCCAGCAGAATAGAAAGGACAGGGGCCGGGGAGCTGTTTTTT. Translated: CASRIERTGAGELFF.

In DNA form, the CDR3 reads TGTGCCAGCAAACAGGGATTGACCCGGGACGTCGGGTATGGCTACACCTTC. Amino acids: CASKQGLTRDVGYGYTF. This sequence joins TRBV27 and TRBJ1-2, with D possibly TRBD1 on 6 matching bases. CDR3 length: 17 amino acids. Germline loops: CDR1 MNHEY, CDR2 SMNVEV (reference sequence). Between the trimmed V and J ends, which lost 7 bases and 5 bases, there was a span of 26 bases.

This clonotype was observed once. This chain uses TRBV7-3 with TRBJ2-3; TRBD2 matches at 7 bases. V trimming: 1 base; J trimming: 2 bases; junction bases outside the gene matches: 3. This CDR3 region has 15 residues. Germline V lookup: CDR1 SGHTA, CDR2 FQGTGA. This CDR3 reads CASSLKAGVTDTQYF. In DNA form, the CDR3 reads TGTGCCAGCAGCTTAAAGGCGGGAGTCACAGATACGCAGTATTTT.

This rearrangement joins TRBV6-6 to TRBJ1-5, with 7 bases lining up with TRBD1. Germline V CDR1 and CDR2: MNHNY, SVGAGI (reference sequence). The V gene end was trimmed by 7 bases and the J gene end by 4 bases; junction bases not matched to a gene: 10. This CDR3 comprises 15 residues. CDR3 nucleotide sequence: TGTGCCAGCACCCCCTTGGGACAGTATAATCAGCCCCAGCATTTT. This sequence encodes CASTPLGQYNQPQHF.

The sample holds one count of this clonotype. V is TRBV27 and J is TRBJ2-4; 8 bases agree with TRBD1. The J call is in doubt because the DNA end fits TRBJ2-7 better. CDR1 and CDR2 from the germline V gene are MNHEY and SMNVEV (reference sequence). The length of the CDR3 is 16 residues. The DNA of the CDR3 is TGTGCCAGCAGGACTCTCGGGACAGGTTACTCCTACGAGCAGTACTTC. Translated, it gives CASRTLGTGYSYEQYF.

The rearrangement uses TRBV20-1 and TRBJ2-1, with D unresolved. The germline V gene encodes CDR1 DFQATT and CDR2 SNEGSKA (reference sequence). Deletions cut 3 bases from V and 8 bases from J, with 5 bases between. The CDR3 is 10 residues long. The CDR3 region has the DNA TGCAGTGCTAGCGATCATGAGCAGTTCTTC. It translates to CSASDHEQFF.

The V and J genes are TRBV7-2 and TRBJ2-6; D not certain. CDR3 length: 14 residues. The V end was cut by 4 bases, the J end by 4 bases, with 8 bases between. Germline values: CDR1 SGHTA, CDR2 FQGNSA. CDR3 loop: CASSSSGGANVLTF. The CDR3 nucleotides are TGTGCCAGCAGCTCCTCCGGGGGGGCCAACGTCCTGACTTTC.

The V call is TRBV20-1, the J call TRBJ2-2; 9 bases agree with TRBD1. Germline V gene data show CDR1 as DFQATT and CDR2 as SNEGSKA (reference sequence). The trim removed 4 bases at V and 4 bases at J, leaving 7 bases unmatched. The CDR3 runs 15 residues. The DNA for the CDR3 is TGCAGTGCTATAGTGGACAGGGGTGGCACCGGGGAGCTGTTTTTT. Translating gives CSAIVDRGGTGELFF.

In this sample, this clonotype turned up once. The chain recombines TRBV18 with TRBJ1-5; D gene ambiguous. V gave up 3 bases and J gave up 6 bases, with 15 bases separating them. The CDR3 is made up of 15 amino acids. In germline, CDR1 is KGHSH, CDR2 LQKENI. The CDR3 coding sequence is TGTGCCAGCTCACCCCAGTCCGGCCGCCGTCAGCCCCAGCATTTT. This encodes CASSPQSGRRQPQHF.

This chain uses TRBV20-1 with TRBJ2-3, with TRBD2 matching over 11 bases. Trimming cost V 4 bases and J 6 bases; bases outside gene matches: 6. The CDR3 is 14 residues long. CDR1 and CDR2 (germline): DFQATT, SNEGSKA (reference sequence). The CDR3 spells CSAKRLAGLDTQYF. The CDR3 nucleotides are TGCAGTGCTAAAAGACTAGCGGGGCTGGATACGCAGTATTTT.

This chain links TRBV29-1 with TRBJ1-2; no definite D call. V dropped 2 bases and J dropped 1 base, with 8 bases sitting between them. There are 13 residues in the CDR3. Germline assignment: CDR1 SQVTM and CDR2 ANQGSEA. The CDR3 coding sequence is TGCAGCGTTGAACTCTTGAGTAACTATGGCTACACCTTC. Translation gives CSVELLSNYGYTF.

This chain connects TRBV9 to TRBJ2-3, with TRBD2 as a possible D gene (5 bases). There are 18 residues in the CDR3. The V gene lost 0 bases and the J gene lost 1 base, with 18 bases spanning the gap. Per germline, CDR1 SGDLS and CDR2 YYNGEE. The CDR3 here is CASSVEANGIEGTDTQYF. Here the CDR3 DNA reads TGTGCCAGCAGCGTAGAAGCTAACGGGATAGAGGGCACAGATACGCAGTATTTT.

This clonotype was seen a handful of times. This chain uses TRBV5-1 with TRBJ2-1; D not resolved. The V end lost 0 bases, the J end lost 6 bases, and 7 bases lay between the germline ends. This CDR3 has 13 amino acids. Germline V gene data show CDR1 as SGHRS and CDR2 as YFSETQ. The CDR3 protein is CASSLVVTNEQFF. CDR3 DNA: TGCGCCAGCAGCTTGGTCGTGACCAATGAGCAGTTCTTC.

This chain uses TRBV11-2 with TRBJ2-7, with 14 bases identical to TRBD2. The CDR3 totals 15 residues. V shed 5 bases, J shed 6 bases, and the junction held 6 bases outside the gene matches. Germline values: CDR1 SGHAT, CDR2 FQNNGV. Here the CDR3 reads CASSRGLAGVGEQYF. The CDR3 DNA follows: TGTGCCAGCAGCCGGGGACTAGCGGGAGTGGGCGAGCAGTACTTC.